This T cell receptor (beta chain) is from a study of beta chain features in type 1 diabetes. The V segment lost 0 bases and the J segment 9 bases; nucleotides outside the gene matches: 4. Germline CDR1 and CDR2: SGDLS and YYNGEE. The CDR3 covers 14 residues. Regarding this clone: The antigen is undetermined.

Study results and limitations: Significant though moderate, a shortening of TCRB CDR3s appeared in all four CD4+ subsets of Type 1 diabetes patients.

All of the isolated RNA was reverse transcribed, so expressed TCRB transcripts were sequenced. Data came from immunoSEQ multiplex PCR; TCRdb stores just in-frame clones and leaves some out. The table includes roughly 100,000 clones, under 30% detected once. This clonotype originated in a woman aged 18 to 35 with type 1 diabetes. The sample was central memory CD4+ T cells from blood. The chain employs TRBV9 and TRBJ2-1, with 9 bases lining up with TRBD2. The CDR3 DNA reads TGTGCCAGCAGCGTAGGGGGCGGGAGGGTTGAGCAGTTCTTC. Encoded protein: CASSVGGGRVEQFF. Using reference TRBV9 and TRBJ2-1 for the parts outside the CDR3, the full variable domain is DSGVTQTPKHLITATGQRVTLRCSPRSGDLSVYWYQQSLDQGLQFLIQYYNGEERAKGNILERFSAQQFPDLHSELNLSSLELGDSALYFCASSVGGGRVEQFFGPGTRLTVL.